Each of the 3 T cell receptor beta chains below was sequenced from the same sample in a study of T cell repertoires in cytomegalovirus infection. TCRdb ran MiXCR on the reads and lists one entry per CDR3 protein. The table records 100,000 or so distinct CDR3 sequences, around a quarter of them present only once. The sequencing input was CD8+ T cells from PBMCs. Receptors were obtained from a human donor in good health (CMV status not recorded). Some clones in this sample may be carry-over from other donors' samples.

This clonotype was detected ten times or more. The chain is built from TRBV7-2 and TRBJ2-5, with D possibly TRBD1 on 7 matching bases. The CDR3 has 15 residues. V dropped 1 base and J dropped 4 bases, with 13 bases sitting between them. Looked up from germline, CDR1 is SGHTA and CDR2 is FQGNSA. Here the CDR3 reads CASSLDGRGAETQYF. The CDR3 DNA follows: TGTGCCAGCAGCTTAGATGGCAGGGGGGCAGAGACCCAGTACTTC.

In nucleotides, the CDR3 is TGCGCCAGCAGCCCCCATAGCGGGGGCAGCGTTAACTATGGCTACACCTTC. This sequence encodes CASSPHSGGSVNYGYTF. The chain uses TRBV4-3 and TRBJ1-2; D is perhaps TRBD1 (6 bases). The germline gives CDR1 LGHNA, CDR2 YSLEER. The CDR3 totals 17 residues. Trimming pared 4 bases from V and 1 base from J, leaving 19 bases between.

This clonotype was recorded at least ten times. The chain recombines TRBV12-3 or TRBV12-4 with TRBJ1-3; no firm D call. The CDR3 is made up of 19 amino acids. Trimming cost V 5 bases and J 1 base, with 24 bases left between them. The CDR3 loop is CASSPGGRPARSSGNTIYF. Here the CDR3 DNA reads TGTGCCAGCAGTCCCGGAGGGAGACCGGCGAGGTCATCTGGAAACACCATATATTTT.